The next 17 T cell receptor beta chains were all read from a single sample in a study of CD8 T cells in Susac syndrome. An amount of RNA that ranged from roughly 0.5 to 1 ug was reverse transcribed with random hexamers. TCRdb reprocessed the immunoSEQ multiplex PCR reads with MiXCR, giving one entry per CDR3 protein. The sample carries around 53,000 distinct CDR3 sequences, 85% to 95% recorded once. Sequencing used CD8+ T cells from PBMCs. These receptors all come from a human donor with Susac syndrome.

This CDR3 reads CASSDVLDTQYF. The CDR3 DNA follows: TGTGCCAGCAGTGACGTTTTAGATACGCAGTATTTT. The chain employs TRBV2 and TRBJ2-3; D is uncertain. CDR1 is SNHLY, CDR2 FYNNEI, per germline. V was clipped by 3 bases and J by 5 bases, with 6 bases between them. This CDR3 has 12 residues. Full variable domain (missing parts from reference TRBV2 and TRBJ2-3): EPEVTQTPSHQVTQMGQEVILRCVPISNHLYFYWYRQILGQKVEFLVSFYNNEISEKSEIFDDQFSVERPDGSNFTLKIRSTKLEDSAMYFCASSDVLDTQYFGPGTRLTVL.

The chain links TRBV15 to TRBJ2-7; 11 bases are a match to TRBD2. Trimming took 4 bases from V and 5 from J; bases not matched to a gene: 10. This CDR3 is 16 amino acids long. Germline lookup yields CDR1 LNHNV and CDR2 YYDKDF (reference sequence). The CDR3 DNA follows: TGTGCCACCAGCACCCCCGTGACTAGCGGGGCCGACGAGCAGTACTTC. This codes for CATSTPVTSGADEQYF.

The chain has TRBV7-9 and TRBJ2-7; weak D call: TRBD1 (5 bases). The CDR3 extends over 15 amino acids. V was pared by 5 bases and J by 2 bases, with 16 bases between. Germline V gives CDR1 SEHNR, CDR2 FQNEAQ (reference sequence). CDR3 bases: TGTGCCAGCAGCAGACAGAGCCCAGGTCCCTACGAGCAGTACTTC. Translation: CASSRQSPGPYEQYF.

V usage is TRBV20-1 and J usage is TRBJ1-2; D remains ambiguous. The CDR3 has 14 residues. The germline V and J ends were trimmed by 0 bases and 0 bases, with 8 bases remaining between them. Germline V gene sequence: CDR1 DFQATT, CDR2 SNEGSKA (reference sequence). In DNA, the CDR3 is TGCAGTGCTAGAGATCCGGGGACTAACTATGGCTACACCTTC. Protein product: CSARDPGTNYGYTF.

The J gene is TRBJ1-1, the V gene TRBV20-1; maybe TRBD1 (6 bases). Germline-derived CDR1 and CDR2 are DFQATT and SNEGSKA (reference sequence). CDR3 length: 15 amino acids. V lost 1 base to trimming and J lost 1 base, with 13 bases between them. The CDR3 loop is CSARVLGTSNTEAFF. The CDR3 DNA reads TGCAGTGCTAGAGTATTGGGGACATCGAACACTGAAGCTTTCTTT.

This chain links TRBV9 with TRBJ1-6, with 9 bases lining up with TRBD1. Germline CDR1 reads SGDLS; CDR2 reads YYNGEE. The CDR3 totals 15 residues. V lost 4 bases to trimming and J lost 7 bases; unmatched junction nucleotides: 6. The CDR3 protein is CASSPKGQGNSPLHF. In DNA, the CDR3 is TGTGCCAGCAGCCCAAAAGGACAGGGGAATTCACCCCTCCACTTT.

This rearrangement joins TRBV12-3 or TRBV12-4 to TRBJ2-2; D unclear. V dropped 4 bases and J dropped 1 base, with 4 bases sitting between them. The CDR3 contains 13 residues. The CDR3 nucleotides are TGTGCCAGCAGTTCAGTGAACACCGGGGAGCTGTTTTTT. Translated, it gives CASSSVNTGELFF.

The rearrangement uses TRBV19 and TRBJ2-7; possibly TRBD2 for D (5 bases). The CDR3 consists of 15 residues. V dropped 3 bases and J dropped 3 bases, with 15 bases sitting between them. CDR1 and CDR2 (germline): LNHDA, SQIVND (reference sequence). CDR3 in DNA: TGTGCCAGTAGTATGTCATCGGACTCATTCTACGAGCAGTACTTC. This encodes CASSMSSDSFYEQYF.

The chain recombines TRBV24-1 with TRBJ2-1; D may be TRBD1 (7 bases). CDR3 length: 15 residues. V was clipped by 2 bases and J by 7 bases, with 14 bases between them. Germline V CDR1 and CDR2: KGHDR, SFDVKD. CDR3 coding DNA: TGTGCCACCAGTGATTCCCAGGGGGGAGAGAATGAGCAGTTCTTC. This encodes CATSDSQGGENEQFF.

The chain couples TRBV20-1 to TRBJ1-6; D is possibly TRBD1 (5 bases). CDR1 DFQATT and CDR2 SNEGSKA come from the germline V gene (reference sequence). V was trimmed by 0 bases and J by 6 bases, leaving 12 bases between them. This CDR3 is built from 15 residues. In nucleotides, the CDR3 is TGCAGTGCTAGAGAGCAGGGTAGAAGTAATTCACCCCTCCACTTT. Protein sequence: CSAREQGRSNSPLHF.

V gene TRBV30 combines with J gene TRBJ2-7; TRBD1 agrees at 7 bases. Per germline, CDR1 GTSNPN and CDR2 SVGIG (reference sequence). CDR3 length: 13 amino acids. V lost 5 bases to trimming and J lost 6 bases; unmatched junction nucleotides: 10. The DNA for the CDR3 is TGTGCCTGGTTGAGACAGGGTAAGGGCGAGCAGTACTTC. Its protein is CAWLRQGKGEQYF.

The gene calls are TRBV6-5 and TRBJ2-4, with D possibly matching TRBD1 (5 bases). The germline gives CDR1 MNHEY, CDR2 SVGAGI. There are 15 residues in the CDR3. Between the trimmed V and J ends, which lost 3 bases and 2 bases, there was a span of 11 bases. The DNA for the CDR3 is TGTGCCAGCAGTTATGGTTCAGGGTCCAAAAACATTCAGTACTTC. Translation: CASSYGSGSKNIQYF.

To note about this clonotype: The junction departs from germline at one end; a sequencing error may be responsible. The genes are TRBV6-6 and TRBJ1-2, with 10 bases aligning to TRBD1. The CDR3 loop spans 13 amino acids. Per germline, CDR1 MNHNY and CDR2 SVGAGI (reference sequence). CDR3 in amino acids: CASSYFPGQGLVF. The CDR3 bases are TGTGCCAGCAGTTACTTCCCGGGACAGGGGTTGGTCTTC.

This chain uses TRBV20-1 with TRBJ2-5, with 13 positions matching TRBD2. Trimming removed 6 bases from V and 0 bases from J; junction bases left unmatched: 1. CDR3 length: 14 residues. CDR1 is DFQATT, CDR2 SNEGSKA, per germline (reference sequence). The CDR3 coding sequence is TGCAGTGCAGGGACTAGCGGGGACCAAGAGACCCAGTACTTC. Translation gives CSAGTSGDQETQYF.

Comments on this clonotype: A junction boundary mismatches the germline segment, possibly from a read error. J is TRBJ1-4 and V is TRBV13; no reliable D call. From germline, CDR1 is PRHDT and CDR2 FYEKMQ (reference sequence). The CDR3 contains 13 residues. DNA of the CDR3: TGTGCCAGCAGCTCCGGCCCCGAACAAACCCAACATTTT. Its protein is CASSSGPEQTQHF. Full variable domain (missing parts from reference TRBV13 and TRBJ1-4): AAGVIQSPRHLIKEKRETATLKCYPIPRHDTVYWYQQGPGQDPQFLISFYEKMQSDKGSIPDRFSAQQFSDYHSELNMSSLELGDSALYFCASSSGPEQTQHFGSGTQLSVL.

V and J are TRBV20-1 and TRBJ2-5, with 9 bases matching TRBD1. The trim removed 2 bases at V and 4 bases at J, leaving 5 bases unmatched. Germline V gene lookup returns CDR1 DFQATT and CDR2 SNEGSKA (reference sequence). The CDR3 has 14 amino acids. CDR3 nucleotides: TGCAGTGCTAGATCAGGGACAGGGAGAGAGACCCAGTACTTC. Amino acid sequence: CSARSGTGRETQYF.

The CDR3 loop is CASSPWGTLISDTQYF. The CDR3 DNA follows: TGTGCCAGCAGCCCTTGGGGGACACTTATTTCAGATACGCAGTATTTT. The rearrangement links TRBV12-3 or TRBV12-4 to TRBJ2-3; D might be TRBD1 (6 bases). V gave up 6 bases and J gave up 4 bases, with 20 bases separating them. The CDR3 is 16 amino acids.